The present T cell receptor (beta chain) was sequenced within a study of shared clonotypes between healthy human individuals (TCRdb year 2020). Notes on the research overall: The cohort included three men and a couple of women between 18 and 49 years of age. For each donor, CD4 naive and CD4 memory were each run on three plates, CD8 naive on two plates, and CD8 memory on one plate. To estimate repertoire size and how much clonotypes are shared between individuals, the study performed deep sequencing of blood TCR repertoires from roughly five healthy adults. To increase sequencing depth and limit assay-specific biases, different laboratories used diverse techniques to prepare libraries and sequence TCR repertoires. Each donor's leukapheresis produced roughly between about 0.9 and 9.5 billion PBMCs. Overall study outcomes, separate from this receptor: Clonotypes shared by all four sorted-subset donors showed higher generation probabilities than non-shared clonotypes. Across four donors, approximately 4.9% of naive CD4, around 3.5% of naive CD8, around 2.5% of memory CD4, and approximately 0.4% of memory CD8 clonotypes were shared. Sampling was restricted to blood, and TCR repertoires in tissue are likely to differ from TCR repertoires in blood. Based on pairwise subsampling, the degree of clonotype sharing among donors was expected to be affected by sequencing depth. Incomplete sequencing was indicated by rarefaction of sorted-subset datasets, despite the large sequencing depth. Because the study included only a small number of donors, the genetic and exposure-history diversity represented was limited. Naive subsets generally had larger estimated clonotype richness than memory subsets did.

For the CD8 naive samples, CD45RO-negative cells were positively selected for CCR7, yielding a CD45RA+CCR7+ population from which TemRA cells were excluded. The donors were healthy, HIV-negative adults with no recently reported acute infections or vaccinations. Every donor was a Caucasian adult residing in Nashville, Tennessee, USA. After blood collection by leukapheresis, PBMCs were isolated using Ficoll-Histopaque density gradient centrifugation and then cryopreserved in the vapor phase of liquid nitrogen. Analytical flow cytometry was used to check the purity and quantity of each magnetically sorted T cell population. Each sorted fraction had its genomic DNA isolated and then quantified by UV absorbance on a Nanodrop 2000c. Deletion took 0 bases off V and 0 bases off J, with a span of 15 bases between the germline ends. From its cysteine to its phenylalanine, the CDR3 spans 17 amino acids. The retained sequence is limited to the CDR3, 51 bases, with the frame set at the first base. The germline V gene supplies CDR1 LGHNA and CDR2 YSLEER.

Using the deep immunoSEQ assay, multiplex PCR amplified TCR CDR3 regions from genomic DNA. Genomic DNA extracted from each cell subset was distributed evenly over all wells of several immunoSEQ 96-well plates, and each plate served as one replicate. For sorted subsets, roughly 200 ng genomic DNA, equal to tens of thousands of T cell genomes, was loaded into each replicate PCR. Purified libraries were measured with a Qubit 3.0 fluorometer, size-checked on a Bioanalyzer 2100, and measured again with the KAPA Library Quantification kit. Each immunoSEQ 96-well plate was sequenced on its own single-read 150-cycle Illumina NextSeq 550 flow cell. As for the authors' bioinformatics: The immunoSEQ output contained only junctional sequences without quality scores, so filtering could not match that applied to full-length reads. Sequences were annotated with PyIR, a Python wrapper for IgBLAST v1.9, using IMGT germline references to assign V/J genes and CDR3. Reads with weak V/J assignments (E-value above 1e-6), missing CDR3, stop codons, out-of-frame junctions, or ambiguous translated residues were removed. V3J clonotypes were defined as sequences sharing the same inferred V gene, J gene, and CDR3 amino acid sequence. The percentage overlap between two repertoires was calculated by dividing the number of shared unique clonotypes by the size of the smaller repertoire. Repertoire richness was assessed with RTK rarefaction, the Chao1 estimator, and Recon v2.1 estimates of unobserved clonotypes. Generation probabilities were computed with OLGA for all TCRbeta clonotypes obtained by the gDNA method from several donors. TCRdb stores this immuneACCESS table with in-frame sequences only. Part of the clones is absent; in the studies checked, under half of the shortfall reflects unresolved V genes, and no reason is known for the rest. Clone size and the V and J calls come from that table; the DNA yielded D and trimming. This sample lists roughly 850,000 clones; roughly 96% were detected once. Under 0.3% of the sample is in the top ten clones.

Remarks on this clone: Its antigen remains unidentified. Base qualities are missing; no much larger clone stands one base away.

Sequenced sample: naive CD8+ T cells sorted from blood. Read against the paper, the sample's cell subset or site label means: CD45RA+CCR7+. This sequence was found in a man aged 25 to 40 in good health. The V gene is TRBV4-3 and the J gene is TRBJ2-7, with TRBD1 perhaps the D gene, on 5 matching bases. CDR3 region: CASSQDHRQGTSYEQYF. At the DNA level, the sequence is TGCGCCAGCAGCCAAGATCACCGTCAGGGTACCTCCTACGAGCAGTACTTC.